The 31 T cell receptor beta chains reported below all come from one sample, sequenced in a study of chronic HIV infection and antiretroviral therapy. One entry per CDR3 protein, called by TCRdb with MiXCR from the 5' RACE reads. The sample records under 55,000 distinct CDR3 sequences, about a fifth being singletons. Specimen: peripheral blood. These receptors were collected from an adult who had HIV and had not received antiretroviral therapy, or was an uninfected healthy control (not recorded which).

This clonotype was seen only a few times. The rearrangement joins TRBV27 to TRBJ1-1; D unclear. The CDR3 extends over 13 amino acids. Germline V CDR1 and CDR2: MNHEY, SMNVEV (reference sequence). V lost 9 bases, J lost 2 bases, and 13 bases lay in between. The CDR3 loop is CASQSPLNTEAFF. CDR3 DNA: TGTGCCAGTCAGAGCCCCCTAAACACTGAAGCTTTCTTT.

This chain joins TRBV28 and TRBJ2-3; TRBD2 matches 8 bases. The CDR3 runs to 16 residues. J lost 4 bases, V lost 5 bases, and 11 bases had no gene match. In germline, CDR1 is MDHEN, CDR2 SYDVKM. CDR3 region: CASSPLTGGSADTQYF. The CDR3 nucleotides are TGTGCCAGCAGTCCCTTGACGGGAGGGTCTGCAGATACGCAGTATTTT.

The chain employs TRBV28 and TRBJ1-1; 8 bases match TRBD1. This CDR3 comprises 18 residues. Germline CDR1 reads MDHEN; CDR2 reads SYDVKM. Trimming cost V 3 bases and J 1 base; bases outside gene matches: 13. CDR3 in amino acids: CASSFYSGGKGANTEAFF. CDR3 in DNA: TGTGCCAGCAGTTTCTACTCAGGGGGCAAAGGAGCGAACACTGAAGCTTTCTTT.

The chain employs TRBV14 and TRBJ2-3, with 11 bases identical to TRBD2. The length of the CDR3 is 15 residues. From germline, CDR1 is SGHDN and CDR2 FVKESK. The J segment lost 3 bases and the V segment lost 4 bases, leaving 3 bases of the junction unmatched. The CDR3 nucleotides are TGTGCCAGCAGCCCATGGACTAGCGGGACAGATACGCAGTATTTT. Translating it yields CASSPWTSGTDTQYF.

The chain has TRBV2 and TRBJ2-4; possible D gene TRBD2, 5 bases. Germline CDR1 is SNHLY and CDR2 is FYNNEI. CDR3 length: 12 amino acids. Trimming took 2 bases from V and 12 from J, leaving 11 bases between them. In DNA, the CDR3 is TGTGCCAGCAGTGAAACTAGGAGGTCTCAGTACTTC. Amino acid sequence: CASSETRRSQYF.

The CDR3 spells CAWSSKASGSHREQFF. The CDR3 bases are TGTGCCTGGAGCTCAAAGGCTAGCGGGAGTCATAGGGAGCAGTTCTTC. The J gene is TRBJ2-1, the V gene TRBV30, with 10 positions matching TRBD2. The CDR3 consists of 16 residues. J gave up 10 bases and V 3 bases, and 15 bases lay outside the gene matches. Germline values: CDR1 GTSNPN, CDR2 SVGIG (reference sequence). The complete variable domain, with remaining parts taken from reference TRBV30 and TRBJ2-1, reads SQTIHQWPATLVQPVGSPLSLECTVEGTSNPNLYWYRQAAGRGLQLLFYSVGIGQISSEVPQNLSASRPQDRQFILSSKKLLLSDSGFYLCAWSSKASGSHREQFFGPGTRLTVL.

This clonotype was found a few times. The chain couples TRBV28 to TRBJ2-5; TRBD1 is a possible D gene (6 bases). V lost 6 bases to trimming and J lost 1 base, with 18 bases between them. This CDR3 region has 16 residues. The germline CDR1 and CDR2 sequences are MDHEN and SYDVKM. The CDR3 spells CASSPAIQGFQETQYF. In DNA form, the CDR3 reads TGTGCCAGCAGCCCGGCTATACAGGGATTCCAAGAGACCCAGTACTTC.

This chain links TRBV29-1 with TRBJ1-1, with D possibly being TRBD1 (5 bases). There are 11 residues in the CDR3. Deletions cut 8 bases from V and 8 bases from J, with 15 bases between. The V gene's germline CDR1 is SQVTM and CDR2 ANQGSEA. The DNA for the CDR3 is TGCAGCCGAGAGGGGAGGGCAGAAGCTTTCTTT. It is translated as CSREGRAEAFF.

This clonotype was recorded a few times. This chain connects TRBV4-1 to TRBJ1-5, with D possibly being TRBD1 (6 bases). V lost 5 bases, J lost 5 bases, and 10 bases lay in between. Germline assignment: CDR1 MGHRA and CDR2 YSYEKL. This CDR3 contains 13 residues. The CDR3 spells CASSTGPYQPQHF. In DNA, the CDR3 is TGCGCCAGCAGCACAGGGCCTTATCAGCCCCAGCATTTT.

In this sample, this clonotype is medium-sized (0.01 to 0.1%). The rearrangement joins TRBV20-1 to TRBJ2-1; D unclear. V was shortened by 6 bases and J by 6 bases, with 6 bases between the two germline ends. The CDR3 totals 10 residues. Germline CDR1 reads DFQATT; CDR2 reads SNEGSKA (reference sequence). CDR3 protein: CSANVNEQFF. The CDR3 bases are TGCAGTGCCAACGTCAATGAGCAGTTCTTC.

The DNA for the CDR3 is TGCGCCAGCAGTCCAGGACAGGGGGTAACCTACGAGCAGTACTTC. As protein: CASSPGQGVTYEQYF. This chain connects TRBV10-2 to TRBJ2-7; 10 nucleotides agree with TRBD1. Germline V lookup: CDR1 WSHSY, CDR2 SAAADI. The CDR3 consists of 15 residues. After removal of 5 bases from V and 2 bases from J, the junction contained 6 bases not matched to a gene.

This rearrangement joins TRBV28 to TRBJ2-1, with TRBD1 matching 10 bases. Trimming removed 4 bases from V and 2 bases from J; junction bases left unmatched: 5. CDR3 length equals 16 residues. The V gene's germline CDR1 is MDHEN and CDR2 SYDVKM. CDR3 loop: CASSYPGTGAYNEQFF. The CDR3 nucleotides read TGTGCCAGCAGTTACCCCGGGACAGGGGCCTACAATGAGCAGTTCTTC.

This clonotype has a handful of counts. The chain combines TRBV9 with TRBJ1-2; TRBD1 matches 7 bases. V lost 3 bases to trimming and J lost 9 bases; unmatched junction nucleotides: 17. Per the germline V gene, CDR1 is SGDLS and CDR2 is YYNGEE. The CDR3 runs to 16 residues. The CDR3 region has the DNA TGTGCCAGCAGCGGGGGGAATGGAGGGGGCAGGATTCGCTACACCTTC. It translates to CASSGGNGGGRIRYTF.

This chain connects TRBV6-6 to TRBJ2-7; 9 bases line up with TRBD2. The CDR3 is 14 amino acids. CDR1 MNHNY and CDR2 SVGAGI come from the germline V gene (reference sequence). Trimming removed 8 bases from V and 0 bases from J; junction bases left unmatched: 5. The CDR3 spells CASRIAGDSYEQYF. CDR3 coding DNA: TGTGCCAGCCGGATAGCGGGAGACTCCTACGAGCAGTACTTC.

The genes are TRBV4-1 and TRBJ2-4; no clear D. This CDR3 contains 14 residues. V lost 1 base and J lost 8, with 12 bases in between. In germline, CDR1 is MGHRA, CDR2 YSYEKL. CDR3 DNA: TGCGCCAGCAGCCAAGTGATGACAATCGACATTCAGTACTTC. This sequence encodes CASSQVMTIDIQYF.

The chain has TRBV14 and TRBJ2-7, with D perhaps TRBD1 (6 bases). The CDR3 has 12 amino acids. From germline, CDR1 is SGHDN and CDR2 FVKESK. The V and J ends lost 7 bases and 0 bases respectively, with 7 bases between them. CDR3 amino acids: CASKDSSYEQYF. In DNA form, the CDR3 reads TGTGCCAGCAAGGACAGCTCCTACGAGCAGTACTTC.

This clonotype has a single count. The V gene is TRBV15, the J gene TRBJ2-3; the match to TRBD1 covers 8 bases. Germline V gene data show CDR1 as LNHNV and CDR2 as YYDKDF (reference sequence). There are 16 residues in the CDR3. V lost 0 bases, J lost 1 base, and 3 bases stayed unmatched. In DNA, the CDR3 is TGTGCCACCAGCAGAGATGTGACAGGGGGCACAGATACGCAGTATTTT. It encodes CATSRDVTGGTDTQYF.

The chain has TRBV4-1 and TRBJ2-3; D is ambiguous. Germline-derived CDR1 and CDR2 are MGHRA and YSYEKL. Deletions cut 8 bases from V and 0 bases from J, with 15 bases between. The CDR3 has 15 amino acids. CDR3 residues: CASGKRTVSTDTQYF. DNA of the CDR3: TGCGCCAGCGGAAAACGGACGGTGAGCACAGATACGCAGTATTTT.

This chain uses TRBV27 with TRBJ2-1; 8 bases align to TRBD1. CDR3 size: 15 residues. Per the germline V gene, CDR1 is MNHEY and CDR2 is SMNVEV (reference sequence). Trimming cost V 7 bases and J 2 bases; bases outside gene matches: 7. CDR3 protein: CASTPRGPAYNEQFF. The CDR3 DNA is TGTGCCAGCACACCCAGGGGGCCAGCCTACAATGAGCAGTTCTTC.

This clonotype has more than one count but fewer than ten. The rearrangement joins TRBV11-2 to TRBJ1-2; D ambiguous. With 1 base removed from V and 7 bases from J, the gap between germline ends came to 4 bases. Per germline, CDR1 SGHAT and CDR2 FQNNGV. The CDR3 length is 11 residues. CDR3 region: CASSLGFGYTF. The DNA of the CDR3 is TGTGCCAGCAGCTTAGGCTTTGGCTACACCTTC.

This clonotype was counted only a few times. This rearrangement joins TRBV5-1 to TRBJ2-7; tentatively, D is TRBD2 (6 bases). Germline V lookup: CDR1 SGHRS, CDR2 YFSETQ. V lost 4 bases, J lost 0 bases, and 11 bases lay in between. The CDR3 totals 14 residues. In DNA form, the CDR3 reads TGCGCCAGCAGCCTCGGGACTCGCTCCTACGAGCAGTACTTC. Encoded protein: CASSLGTRSYEQYF.

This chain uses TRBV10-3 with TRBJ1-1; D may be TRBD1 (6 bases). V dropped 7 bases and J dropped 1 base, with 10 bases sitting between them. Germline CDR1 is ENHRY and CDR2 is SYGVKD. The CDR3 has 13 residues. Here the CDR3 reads CAITPDRNTEAFF. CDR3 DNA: TGTGCCATCACCCCGGACAGGAACACTGAAGCTTTCTTT.

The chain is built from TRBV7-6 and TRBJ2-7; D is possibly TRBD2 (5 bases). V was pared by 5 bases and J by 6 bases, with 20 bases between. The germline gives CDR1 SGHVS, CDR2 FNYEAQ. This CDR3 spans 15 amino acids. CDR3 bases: TGTGCCAGCAGCGGACTCCCCCCCGTCTCTGGCGAGCAGTACTTC. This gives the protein CASSGLPPVSGEQYF. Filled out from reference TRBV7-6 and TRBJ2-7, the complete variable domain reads GAGVSQSPRYKVTKRGQDVALRCDPISGHVSLYWYRQALGQGPEFLTYFNYEAQQDKSGLPNDRFSAERPEGSISTLTIQRTEQRDSAMYRCASSGLPPVSGEQYFGPGTRLTVT.

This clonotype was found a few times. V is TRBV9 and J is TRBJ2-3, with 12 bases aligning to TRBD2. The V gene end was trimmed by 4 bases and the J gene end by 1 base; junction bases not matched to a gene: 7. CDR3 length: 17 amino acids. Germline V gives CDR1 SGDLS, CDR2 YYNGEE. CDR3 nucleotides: TGTGCCAGCAGCCCCCGACTAGCGGGAGCGGGCACAGATACGCAGTATTTT. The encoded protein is CASSPRLAGAGTDTQYF.

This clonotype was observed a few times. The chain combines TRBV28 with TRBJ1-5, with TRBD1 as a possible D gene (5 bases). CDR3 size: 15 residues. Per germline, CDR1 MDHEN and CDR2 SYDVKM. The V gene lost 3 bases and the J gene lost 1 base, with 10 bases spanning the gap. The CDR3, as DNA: TGTGCCAGCAGTTTGGGGCAGGCGAGCAATCAGCCCCAGCATTTT. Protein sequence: CASSLGQASNQPQHF.

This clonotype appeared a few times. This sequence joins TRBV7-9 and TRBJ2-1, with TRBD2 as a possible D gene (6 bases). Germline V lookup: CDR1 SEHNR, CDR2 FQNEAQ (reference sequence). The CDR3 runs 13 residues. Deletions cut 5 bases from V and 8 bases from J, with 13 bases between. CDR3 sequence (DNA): TGTGCCAGCAGCGGAGGGGAAAGGTATGAGCAGTTCTTC. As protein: CASSGGERYEQFF.

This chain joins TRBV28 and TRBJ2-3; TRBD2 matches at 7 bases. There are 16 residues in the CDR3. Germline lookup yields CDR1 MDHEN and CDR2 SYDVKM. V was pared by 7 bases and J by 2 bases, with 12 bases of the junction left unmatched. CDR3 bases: TGTGCCAGCACCCCGGCTTCGGGACTAACCACAGATACGCAGTATTTT. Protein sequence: CASTPASGLTTDTQYF.

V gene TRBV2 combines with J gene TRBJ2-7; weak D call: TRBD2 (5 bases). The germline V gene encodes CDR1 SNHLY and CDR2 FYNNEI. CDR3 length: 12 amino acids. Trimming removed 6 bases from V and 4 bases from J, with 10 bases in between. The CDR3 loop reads CASRKEGYEQYF. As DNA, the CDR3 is TGTGCCAGCAGGAAAGAGGGTTACGAGCAGTACTTC. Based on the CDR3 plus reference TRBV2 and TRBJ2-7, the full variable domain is EPEVTQTPSHQVTQMGQEVILRCVPISNHLYFYWYRQILGQKVEFLVSFYNNEISEKSEIFDDQFSVERPDGSNFTLKIRSTKLEDSAMYFCASRKEGYEQYFGPGTRLTVT.

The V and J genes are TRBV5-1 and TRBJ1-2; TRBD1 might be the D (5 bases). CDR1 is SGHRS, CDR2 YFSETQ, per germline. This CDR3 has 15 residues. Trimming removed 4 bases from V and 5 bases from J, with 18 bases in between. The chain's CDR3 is CASSPQQDRRYGYTF. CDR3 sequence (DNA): TGCGCCAGCAGCCCTCAACAGGATCGGCGGTATGGCTACACCTTC.

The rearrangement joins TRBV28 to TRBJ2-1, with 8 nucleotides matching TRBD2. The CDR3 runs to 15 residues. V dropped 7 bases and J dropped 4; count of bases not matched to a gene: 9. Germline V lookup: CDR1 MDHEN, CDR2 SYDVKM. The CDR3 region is CASTREGHSYNEQFF. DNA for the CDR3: TGTGCCAGCACACGGGAGGGCCATTCTTACAATGAGCAGTTCTTC.

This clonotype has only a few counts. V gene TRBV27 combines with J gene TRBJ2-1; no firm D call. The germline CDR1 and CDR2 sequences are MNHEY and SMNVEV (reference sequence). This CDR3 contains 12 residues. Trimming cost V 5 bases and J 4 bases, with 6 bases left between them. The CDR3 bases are TGTGCCAGCAGTGGCAGGTACAATGAGCAGTTCTTC. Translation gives CASSGRYNEQFF.